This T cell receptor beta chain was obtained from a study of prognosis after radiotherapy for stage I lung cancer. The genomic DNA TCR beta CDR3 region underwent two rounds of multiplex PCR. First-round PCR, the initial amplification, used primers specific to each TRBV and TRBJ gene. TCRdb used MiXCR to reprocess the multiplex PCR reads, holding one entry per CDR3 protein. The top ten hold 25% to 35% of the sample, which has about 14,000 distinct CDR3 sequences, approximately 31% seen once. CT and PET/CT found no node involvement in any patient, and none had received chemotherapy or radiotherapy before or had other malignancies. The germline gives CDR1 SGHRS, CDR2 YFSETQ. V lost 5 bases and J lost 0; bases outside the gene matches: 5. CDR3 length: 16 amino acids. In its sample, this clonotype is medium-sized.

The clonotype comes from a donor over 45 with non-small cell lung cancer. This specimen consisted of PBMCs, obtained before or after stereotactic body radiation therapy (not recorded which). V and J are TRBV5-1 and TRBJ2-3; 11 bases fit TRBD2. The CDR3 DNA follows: TGCGCCAGCAGTACCGGGACTAGCGGAAGCACAGATACGCAGTATTTT. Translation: CASSTGTSGSTDTQYF.